This TCR beta chain came from a study of cytomegalovirus exposure and HLA in healthy donors. Whole-study results and caveats: Most TCR sequences were uncommon, yet certain public TCRs appeared in many donors. Data from an earlier analysis indicated that most TCR beta V segments were productive either about 90% or about 30% of the time. Presence/absence analyses took donor sequencing depth as roughly uniform.

The V gene's germline CDR1 is SGHRS and CDR2 YFSETQ. V gave up 0 bases and J gave up 2 bases, with 3 bases separating them. This CDR3 is built from 12 residues. About this clone: Its antigen remains unknown.

Both 60 Vbeta primers and 13 Jbeta primers went into the PCR. TCRdb's table, derived via immunoSEQ multiplex PCR, lists solely in-frame clones and lacks some. The sample yields roughly 95,000 clones, approximately 76% seen once. The donors comprised healthy bone marrow donors. The sequence was obtained from a man aged 25 to 40 in good health and CMV-seropositive. V is TRBV5-1 and J is TRBJ2-7; D not certain. Sample: PBMCs. For the CDR3, the DNA is TGCGCCAGCAGCTTGGGTACCTACGAGCAGTACTTC. Its protein is CASSLGTYEQYF. Full variable domain (rest looked up from reference TRBV5-1 and TRBJ2-7): KAGVTQTPRYLIKTRGQQVTLSCSPISGHRSVSWYQQTPGQGLQFLFEYFSETQRNKGNFPGRFSGRQFSNSRSEMNVSTLELGDSALYLCASSLGTYEQYFGPGTRLTVT.